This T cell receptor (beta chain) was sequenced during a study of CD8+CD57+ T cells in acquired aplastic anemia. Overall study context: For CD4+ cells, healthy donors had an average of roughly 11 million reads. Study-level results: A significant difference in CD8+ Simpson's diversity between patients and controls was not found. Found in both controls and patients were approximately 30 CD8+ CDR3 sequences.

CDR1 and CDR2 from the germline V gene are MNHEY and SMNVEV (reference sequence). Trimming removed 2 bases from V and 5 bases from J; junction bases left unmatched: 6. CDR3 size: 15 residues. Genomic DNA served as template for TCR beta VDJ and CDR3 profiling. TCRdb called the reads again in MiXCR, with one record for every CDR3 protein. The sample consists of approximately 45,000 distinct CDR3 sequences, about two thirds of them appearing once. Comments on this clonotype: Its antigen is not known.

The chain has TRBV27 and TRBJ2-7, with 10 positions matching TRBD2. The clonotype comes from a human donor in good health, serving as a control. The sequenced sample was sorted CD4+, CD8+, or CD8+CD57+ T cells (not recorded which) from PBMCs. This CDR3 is CASSLSGRAINEQYF. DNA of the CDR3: TGTGCCAGCAGTTTAAGCGGGAGGGCCATTAACGAGCAGTACTTC.